This is a list of T cell receptor beta chains from one sample in a study of T cell repertoires in cytomegalovirus infection. Each CDR3 protein is one row after TCRdb ran MiXCR on the reads. The sample has under 200,000 distinct CDR3 sequences, 8.5% to 10% seen once. The sample was PBMCs. The receptors were sampled from a human donor in good health (CMV status not recorded). Some clones in this sample may be carry-over from other donors' samples. Each CDR3 is given with its conserved first and last residue. The D gene is left open where the match is weak. Not all rows give a size; the values are once, few, many and, for expanded clones, a class.

j_gene: TRBJ2-5
abundance: many
v_gene: TRBV5-5
len: 15
d_gene: TRBD1
CDR3nt: TGTGCCAGCAGCAAGGACAGGGGGGGTCGGGAGACCCAGTACTTC
CDR3aa: CASSKDRGGRETQYF

j_gene: TRBJ1-6
abundance: -
v_gene: TRBV10-2
len: 12
d_gene: -
CDR3nt: TGCGCCAGCAGGGACGGTAATTCACCCCTCCACTTT
CDR3aa: CASRDGNSPLHF

j_gene: TRBJ2-4
abundance: many
v_gene: TRBV12-3/TRBV12-4
len: 17
d_gene: -
CDR3nt: TGTGCCAGCAGCCGAAGGGCCGTAGGGGTGGCCAAAAACATTCAGTACTTC
CDR3aa: CASSRRAVGVAKNIQYF

j_gene: TRBJ2-3
abundance: many
v_gene: TRBV7-2
len: 16
d_gene: TRBD1
CDR3nt: TGTGCCAGCAGCCGAGGGGGGACAGGGGGCGCAGATACGCAGTATTTT
CDR3aa: CASSRGGTGGADTQYF

j_gene: TRBJ2-1
abundance: -
v_gene: TRBV7-6
len: 17
d_gene: -
CDR3nt: TGTGCCAGCGGGCTATCCAGGGGAGGGTCCACTTACAATGAGCAGTTCTTC
CDR3aa: CASGLSRGGSTYNEQFF

j_gene: TRBJ1-6
abundance: -
v_gene: TRBV28
len: 16
d_gene: TRBD1
CDR3nt: TGTGCCAGCAGTTACCCGGGACAGGGAAATAATTCACCCCTCCACTTT
CDR3aa: CASSYPGQGNNSPLHF

j_gene: TRBJ2-1
abundance: many
v_gene: TRBV12-3/TRBV12-4
len: 14
d_gene: -
CDR3nt: TGTGCCAGCAGCCTCGGGACGCGGGACAATGAGCAGTTCTTC
CDR3aa: CASSLGTRDNEQFF

j_gene: TRBJ2-7
abundance: -
v_gene: TRBV5-1
len: 15
d_gene: TRBD2
CDR3nt: TGCGCCAGCAGCCCCCGTAGTAGCGGGGGTTCCGAGCAGTACTTC
CDR3aa: CASSPRSSGGSEQYF

j_gene: TRBJ2-7
abundance: many
v_gene: TRBV7-2
len: 13
d_gene: -
CDR3nt: TGTGCCAGCAGCTTTGGTAACTTCTACGAGCAGTACTTC
CDR3aa: CASSFGNFYEQYF

j_gene: TRBJ2-7
abundance: -
v_gene: TRBV9
len: 15
d_gene: -
CDR3nt: TGTGCCAGCAGCGTAGGTAGGACAGCAACCTACGAGCAGTACTTC
CDR3aa: CASSVGRTATYEQYF

j_gene: TRBJ2-1
abundance: many
v_gene: TRBV7-3
len: 15
d_gene: TRBD1
CDR3nt: TGTGCCAGCAGCTTCCCGGGACAGTCCTACAATGAGCAGTTCTTC
CDR3aa: CASSFPGQSYNEQFF

j_gene: TRBJ1-5
abundance: -
v_gene: TRBV19
len: 17
d_gene: -
CDR3nt: TGTGCCAGTAGTATAGATGCAACAGACTATAGCAATCAGCCCCAGCATTTT
CDR3aa: CASSIDATDYSNQPQHF

j_gene: TRBJ1-4
abundance: -
v_gene: TRBV5-4
len: 14
d_gene: -
CDR3nt: TGTGCCAGCAGCGCTTCGCTCGAGCCGGCAAAACTGTTTTTT
CDR3aa: CASSASLEPAKLFF

j_gene: TRBJ1-5
abundance: many
v_gene: TRBV12-3/TRBV12-4
len: 14
d_gene: TRBD1
CDR3nt: TGTGCCAGCGGCCGGGACAGAACCAATCAGCCCCAGCATTTT
CDR3aa: CASGRDRTNQPQHF

j_gene: TRBJ1-2
abundance: many
v_gene: TRBV10-3
len: 16
d_gene: TRBD1
CDR3nt: TGTGCCATCAGCGATAAGTCCCGGGACAGGGCCGGAGGCTACACCTTC
CDR3aa: CAISDKSRDRAGGYTF

j_gene: TRBJ1-3
abundance: -
v_gene: TRBV5-5
len: 15
d_gene: -
CDR3nt: TGTGCCAGCAGCCCCCCGACGACCTCTGGAAACACCATATATTTT
CDR3aa: CASSPPTTSGNTIYF

j_gene: TRBJ1-2
abundance: many
v_gene: TRBV28
len: 12
d_gene: -
CDR3nt: TGTGCCATACAGGCGGCTAACTATGGCTACACCTTC
CDR3aa: CAIQAANYGYTF

j_gene: TRBJ2-1
abundance: few
v_gene: TRBV12-3/TRBV12-4
len: 14
d_gene: -
CDR3nt: TGTGCCAGCAGTTTTGGACAGATAGACAATGAGCAGTTCTTC
CDR3aa: CASSFGQIDNEQFF

j_gene: TRBJ2-1
abundance: many
v_gene: TRBV18
len: 16
d_gene: -
CDR3nt: TGTGCCAGCTCACCGACTAGTCAGGGCTGGTACAATGAGCAGTTCTTC
CDR3aa: CASSPTSQGWYNEQFF

j_gene: TRBJ2-7
abundance: -
v_gene: TRBV5-4
len: 15
d_gene: TRBD1
CDR3nt: TGTGCCAGCAAAAAAGGGACAGAGTACGTCCACGAGCAGTACTTC
CDR3aa: CASKKGTEYVHEQYF

j_gene: TRBJ1-2
abundance: few
v_gene: TRBV7-4
len: 14
d_gene: -
CDR3nt: TGTGCCAGCAGCGACCCGGGGCGAAACTATGGCTACACCTTC
CDR3aa: CASSDPGRNYGYTF

j_gene: TRBJ2-1
abundance: -
v_gene: TRBV7-2
len: 15
d_gene: TRBD2
CDR3nt: TGTGCCAGCGGGACTAGCGGGAGCGTCAACAATGAGCAGTTCTTC
CDR3aa: CASGTSGSVNNEQFF

j_gene: TRBJ2-1
abundance: many
v_gene: TRBV6-2/TRBV6-3
len: 16
d_gene: TRBD1
CDR3nt: TGTGCCAGCAGTTACTCAGGGACAGGGGTCCACAATGAGCAGTTCTTC
CDR3aa: CASSYSGTGVHNEQFF

j_gene: TRBJ1-1
abundance: few
v_gene: TRBV18
len: 13
d_gene: -
CDR3nt: TGTGCCAGCTCACAGAACTTCGACACTGAAGCTTTCTTT
CDR3aa: CASSQNFDTEAFF

j_gene: TRBJ1-5
abundance: many
v_gene: TRBV5-1
len: 14
d_gene: -
CDR3nt: TGCGCCAGCAGTGAATCCGGGGGCAATCAGCCCCAGCATTTT
CDR3aa: CASSESGGNQPQHF

j_gene: TRBJ2-7
abundance: many
v_gene: TRBV7-2
len: 13
d_gene: -
CDR3nt: TGTGCCAGCAGCCCCGCGACCGCCTACGAGCAGTACTTC
CDR3aa: CASSPATAYEQYF

j_gene: TRBJ2-5
abundance: many
v_gene: TRBV7-2
len: 15
d_gene: -
CDR3nt: TGTGCCAGCAGCCGAACCGGGACCCATGGGGAGACCCAGTACTTC
CDR3aa: CASSRTGTHGETQYF

j_gene: TRBJ2-7
abundance: once
v_gene: TRBV2
len: 12
d_gene: -
CDR3nt: TGTGCCAGCACCAGGGACGATGGCGAGCAGTACTTC
CDR3aa: CASTRDDGEQYF

j_gene: TRBJ2-1
abundance: many
v_gene: TRBV29-1
len: 14
d_gene: -
CDR3nt: TGCAGCGTTGGGGCGGTTTACTCCTACAATGAGCAGTTCTTC
CDR3aa: CSVGAVYSYNEQFF

j_gene: TRBJ1-1
abundance: many
v_gene: TRBV7-8
len: 12
d_gene: TRBD1
CDR3nt: TGTGCCAGCAGCCCGTTTCCAGGGGGAGCTTTCTTT
CDR3aa: CASSPFPGGAFF

j_gene: TRBJ2-6
abundance: many
v_gene: TRBV27
len: 17
d_gene: TRBD1
CDR3nt: TGTGCCAGCAGTTTCGACAGGGAGATCGCTGGGGCCAACGTCCTGACTTTC
CDR3aa: CASSFDREIAGANVLTF

j_gene: TRBJ1-1
abundance: -
v_gene: TRBV5-6
len: 15
d_gene: -
CDR3nt: TGTGCCAGCAGCCAGGGCAGACTCATGAACACTGAAGCTTTCTTT
CDR3aa: CASSQGRLMNTEAFF

j_gene: TRBJ2-3
abundance: few
v_gene: TRBV20-1
len: 16
d_gene: -
CDR3nt: TGCAGTGCTAGAGATGTCTTAAGGGGCAGCACAGATACGCAGTATTTT
CDR3aa: CSARDVLRGSTDTQYF

j_gene: TRBJ1-2
abundance: few
v_gene: TRBV2
len: 15
d_gene: -
CDR3nt: TGTGCCAGCAGGAAACAGGCCCTTATTGATAATGGCTACACCTTC
CDR3aa: CASRKQALIDNGYTF

j_gene: TRBJ2-1
abundance: many
v_gene: TRBV6-1
len: 15
d_gene: TRBD2
CDR3nt: TGTGCCAGCAGTGCTGGCGGGGGGGATATGTATGAGCAGTTCTTC
CDR3aa: CASSAGGGDMYEQFF

j_gene: TRBJ1-2
abundance: few
v_gene: TRBV24-1
len: 15
d_gene: -
CDR3nt: TGTGCCACCAGTGATTTGCACGGAGATAACTATGGCTACACCTTC
CDR3aa: CATSDLHGDNYGYTF

j_gene: TRBJ1-1
abundance: -
v_gene: TRBV6-6
len: 13
d_gene: -
CDR3nt: TGTGCCACCCGGGACCGGGGGGGCACTGAAGCTTTCTTT
CDR3aa: CATRDRGGTEAFF

j_gene: TRBJ1-2
abundance: -
v_gene: TRBV29-1
len: 12
d_gene: -
CDR3nt: TGCAGCGTTGTAGGGGGGAACTATGGCTACACCTTC
CDR3aa: CSVVGGNYGYTF

j_gene: TRBJ2-1
abundance: many
v_gene: TRBV6-6
len: 14
d_gene: TRBD2
CDR3nt: TGTGCCAGCAGTCCCGGGACTAGGGACCCTGAGCAGTTCTTC
CDR3aa: CASSPGTRDPEQFF

j_gene: TRBJ2-5
abundance: -
v_gene: TRBV13
len: 13
d_gene: -
CDR3nt: TGTGCCAGCAAGGAAGACAGTCAAGAGACCCAGTACTTC
CDR3aa: CASKEDSQETQYF

j_gene: TRBJ2-3
abundance: many
v_gene: TRBV7-2
len: 15
d_gene: TRBD2
CDR3nt: TGTGCCAGCAGCTTAGAACTAGCGGGTGCAGATACGCAGTATTTT
CDR3aa: CASSLELAGADTQYF

j_gene: TRBJ1-5
abundance: many
v_gene: TRBV18
len: 14
d_gene: TRBD1
CDR3nt: TGTGCCAGCTCACCCGGGACAGTATATCAGCCCCAGCATTTT
CDR3aa: CASSPGTVYQPQHF

j_gene: TRBJ1-2
abundance: few
v_gene: TRBV27
len: 13
d_gene: -
CDR3nt: TGTGCCAGCAGTGGACGGACAGCCTATGGCTACACCTTC
CDR3aa: CASSGRTAYGYTF

j_gene: TRBJ2-7
abundance: -
v_gene: TRBV15
len: 19
d_gene: TRBD2
CDR3nt: TGTGCCACCAGCAAAGTACTCCTGTATCGACTAGCGGTATACTACGAGCAGTACTTC
CDR3aa: CATSKVLLYRLAVYYEQYF

j_gene: TRBJ2-2
abundance: few
v_gene: TRBV30
len: 16
d_gene: TRBD2
CDR3nt: TGTGCCTGGAGTAGGAGGAGCGGGGGCACCACCGGGGAGCTGTTTTTT
CDR3aa: CAWSRRSGGTTGELFF

j_gene: TRBJ2-3
abundance: many
v_gene: TRBV4-2
len: 18
d_gene: TRBD2
CDR3nt: TGTGCCAGCAGCCAAGATGAGGGCAGACTAGCGGACACAGATACGCAGTATTTT
CDR3aa: CASSQDEGRLADTDTQYF